The T cell receptor beta chain described here comes from a study of shared clonotypes between healthy human individuals. This clone was picked up one time. What it recognizes is unknown. Naive-designated CD8 cells lacked CD45RO, were positively enriched for CCR7, and omitted terminally differentiated effector memory CD45RA+ cells. Sorted subsets were amplified in replicate PCRs using 200 ng DNA, 32,000 or so T cell genomes. Measured with immunoSEQ multiplex PCR; TCRdb has only the in-frame clones, and not every one. The table shows around 2,000,000 clones, with approximately 94% occurring only once. Points from the study as a whole: Clonotype sharing across donors was expected to vary with sequencing depth.

The TCR comes from a man aged 18-30 years in good health. What was sequenced was naive CD8+ T cells sorted from blood.

DNA of the CDR3: TGTGCCAGCAAGACTAGCGGGAGTCGGTACGAGCAGTACTTC. Amino acid sequence: CASKTSGSRYEQYF. The chain combines TRBV27 with TRBJ2-7; TRBD2 matches 12 bases. Trimming removed 7 bases from V and 4 bases from J; junction bases left unmatched: 5. The germline gives CDR1 MNHEY, CDR2 SMNVEV (reference sequence). The CDR3 length is 14 residues.